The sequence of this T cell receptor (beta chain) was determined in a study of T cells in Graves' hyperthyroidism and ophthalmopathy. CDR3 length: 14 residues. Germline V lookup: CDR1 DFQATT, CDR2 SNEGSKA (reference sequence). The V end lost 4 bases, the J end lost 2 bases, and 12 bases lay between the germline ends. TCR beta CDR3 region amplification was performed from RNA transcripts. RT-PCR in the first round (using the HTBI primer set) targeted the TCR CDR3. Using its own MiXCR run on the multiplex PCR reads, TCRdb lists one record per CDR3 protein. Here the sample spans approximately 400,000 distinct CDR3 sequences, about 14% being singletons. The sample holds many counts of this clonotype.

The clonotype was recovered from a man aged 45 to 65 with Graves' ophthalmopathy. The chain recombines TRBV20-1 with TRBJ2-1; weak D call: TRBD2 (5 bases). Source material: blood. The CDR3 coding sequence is TGCAGTGCTATCCCCGAGGGAACCTACAATGAGCAGTTCTTC. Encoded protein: CSAIPEGTYNEQFF.